The present T cell receptor beta chain was sequenced within a study of regulatory T cells in long-lasting Graves disease. Time point described: newly diagnosed GD, antithyroid drugs for less than 3 months. The TCR library was made from RNA extracted from PBMCs. Germline CDR1 SGHVS, CDR2 FQNEAQ. V trimming: 5 bases; J trimming: 4 bases; junction bases outside the gene matches: 7. This CDR3 has 17 residues. Investigators prepared the TCR beta libraries by applying iRepertoire HTBI primers and Arm-PCR of CDR3 regions. TCRdb reanalysed the multiplex PCR reads using MiXCR and keeps one entry per CDR3 protein. The sample records about 430,000 distinct CDR3 sequences, about 15% being singletons. Separately, the same data were catalogued under a study of T cells in Graves' hyperthyroidism and ophthalmopathy. From that second work: A first-round RT-PCR of the TCR CDR3 used the HTBI primer set.

The sequence was obtained from a woman between 35 and 50 years old with Graves disease. This chain links TRBV7-8 with TRBJ2-1; 14 bases line up with TRBD2. The sample in question was peripheral blood mononuclear cells (PBMCs), obtained at new diagnosis, from a patient treated with antithyroid drugs. The CDR3 DNA follows: TGTGCCAGCAGCAGACTAGCGGGAGGGATAGGGTACAATGAGCAGTTCTTC. Protein: CASSRLAGGIGYNEQFF.